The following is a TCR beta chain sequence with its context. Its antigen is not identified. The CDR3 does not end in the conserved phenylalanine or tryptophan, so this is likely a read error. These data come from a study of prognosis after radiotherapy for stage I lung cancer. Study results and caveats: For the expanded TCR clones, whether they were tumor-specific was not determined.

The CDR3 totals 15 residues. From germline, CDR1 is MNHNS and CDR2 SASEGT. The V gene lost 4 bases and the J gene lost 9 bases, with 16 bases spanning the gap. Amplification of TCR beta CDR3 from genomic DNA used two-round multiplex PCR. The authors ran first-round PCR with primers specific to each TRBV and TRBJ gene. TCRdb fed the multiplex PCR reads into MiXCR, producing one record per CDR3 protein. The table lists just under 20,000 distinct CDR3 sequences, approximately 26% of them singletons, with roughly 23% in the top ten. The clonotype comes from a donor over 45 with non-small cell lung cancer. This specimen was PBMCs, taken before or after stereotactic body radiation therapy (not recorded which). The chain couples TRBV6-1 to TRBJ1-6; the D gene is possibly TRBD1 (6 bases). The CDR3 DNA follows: TGTGCCAGCAGTGGGCGACAGGAATTACCTTCACCCCTCCACTCT. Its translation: CASSGRQELPSPLHS.